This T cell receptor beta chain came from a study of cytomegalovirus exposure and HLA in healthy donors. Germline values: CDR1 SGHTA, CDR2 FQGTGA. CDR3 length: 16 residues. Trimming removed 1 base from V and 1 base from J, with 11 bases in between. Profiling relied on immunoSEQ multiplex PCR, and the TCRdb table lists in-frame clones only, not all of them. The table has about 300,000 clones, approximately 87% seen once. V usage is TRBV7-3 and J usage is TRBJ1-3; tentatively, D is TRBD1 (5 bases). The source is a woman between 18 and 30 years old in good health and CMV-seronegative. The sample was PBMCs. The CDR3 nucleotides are TGTGCCAGCAGCTTAAGCGCAGGGCCTTCTGGAAACACCATATATTTT. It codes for CASSLSAGPSGNTIYF. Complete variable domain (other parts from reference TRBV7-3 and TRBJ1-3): GAGVSQTPSNKVTEKGKYVELRCDPISGHTALYWYRQSLGQGPEFLIYFQGTGAADDSGLPNDRFFAVRPEGSVSTLKIQRTERGDSAVYLCASSLSAGPSGNTIYFGEGSWLTVV.